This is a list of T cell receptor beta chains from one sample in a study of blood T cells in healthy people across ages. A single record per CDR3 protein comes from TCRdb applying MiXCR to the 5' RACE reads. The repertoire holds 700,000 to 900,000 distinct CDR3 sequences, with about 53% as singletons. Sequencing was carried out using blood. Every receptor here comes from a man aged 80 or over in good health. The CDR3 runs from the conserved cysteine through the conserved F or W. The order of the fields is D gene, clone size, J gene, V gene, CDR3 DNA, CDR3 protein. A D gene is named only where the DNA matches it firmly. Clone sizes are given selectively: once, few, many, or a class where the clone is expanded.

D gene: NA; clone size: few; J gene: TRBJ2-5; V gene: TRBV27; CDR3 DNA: TGTGCCAGCAGTCACCCTAAAGAGACCCAGTACTTC; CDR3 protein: CASSHPKETQYF
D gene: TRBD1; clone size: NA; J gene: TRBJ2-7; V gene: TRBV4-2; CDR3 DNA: TGTGCCAGTAGCCCAAATCCGGGACAGGGTTACGAGCAGTACTTC; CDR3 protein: CASSPNPGQGYEQYF
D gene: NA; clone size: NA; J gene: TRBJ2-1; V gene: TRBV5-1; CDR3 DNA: TGCGCCAGCAGCTGGGGCGTTCCTACTGAGAATGAGCAGTTCTTC; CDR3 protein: CASSWGVPTENEQFF
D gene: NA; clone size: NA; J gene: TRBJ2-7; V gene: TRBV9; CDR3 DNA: TGTGCCAGCAGCCCCAGGGGCTCGGAGACCTACGAGCAGTACTTC; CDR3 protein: CASSPRGSETYEQYF
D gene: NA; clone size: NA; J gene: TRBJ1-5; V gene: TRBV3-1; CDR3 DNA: TGTGCCAGCAGCCAAGGTCGGGTAGGACCCTCGCCCCAGCATTTT; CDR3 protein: CASSQGRVGPSPQHF
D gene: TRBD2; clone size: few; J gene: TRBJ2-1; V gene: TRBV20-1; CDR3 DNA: TGCAGTGCTCAGCGGGAGGGCTACAATGAGCAGTTCTTC; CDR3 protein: CSAQREGYNEQFF
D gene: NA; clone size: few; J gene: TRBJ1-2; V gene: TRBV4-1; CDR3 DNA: TGCGCCAGCAGCTACAGCCTGGGGGGCTACACCTTC; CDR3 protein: CASSYSLGGYTF
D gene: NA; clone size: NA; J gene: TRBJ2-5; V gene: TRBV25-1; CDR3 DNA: TGTGCCAGCAGTGACAGGCAGACCCAGTACTTC; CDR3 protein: CASSDRQTQYF
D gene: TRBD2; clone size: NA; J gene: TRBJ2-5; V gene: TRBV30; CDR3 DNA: TGTGCCTGGAGTGACGGACTAGCGGGAGCTCGAGAGACCCAGTACTTC; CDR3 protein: CAWSDGLAGARETQYF
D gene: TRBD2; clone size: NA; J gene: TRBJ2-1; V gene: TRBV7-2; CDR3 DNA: TGTGCCAGCAGCTTAAGGCGGGAGGATGAGCAGTTCTTC; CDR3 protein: CASSLRREDEQFF
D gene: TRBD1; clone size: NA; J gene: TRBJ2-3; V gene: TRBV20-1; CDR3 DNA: TGCAGTGCCCAACAGGGGGCTAGCACAGATACGCAGTATTTT; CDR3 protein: CSAQQGASTDTQYF
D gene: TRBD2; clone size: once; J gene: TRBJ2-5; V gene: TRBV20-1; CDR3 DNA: TGCAGTGCAACGTCGGCTAGCGGGCAGCAAGAGACCCAGTACTTC; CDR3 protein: CSATSASGQQETQYF
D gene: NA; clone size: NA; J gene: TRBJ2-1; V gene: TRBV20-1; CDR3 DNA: TGCAGTGCTAGAGACCTGACTAGGGCCAATGAGCAGTTCTTC; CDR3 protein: CSARDLTRANEQFF
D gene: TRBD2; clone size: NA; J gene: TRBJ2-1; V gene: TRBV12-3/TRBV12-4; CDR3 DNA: TGTGCCAGCAGCCTAGGCGGGAGGGTCCCCAATGAGCAGTTCTTC; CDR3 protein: CASSLGGRVPNEQFF
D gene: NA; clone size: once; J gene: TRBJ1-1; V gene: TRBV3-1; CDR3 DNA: TGTGCCAGCAGCCTAACGGGACGGGGAAACACTGAAGCTTTCTTT; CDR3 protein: CASSLTGRGNTEAFF
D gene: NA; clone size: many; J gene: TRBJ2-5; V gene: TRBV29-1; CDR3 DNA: TGCAGCGCCGGAGGAGAGACCCAGTACTTC; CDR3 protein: CSAGGETQYF
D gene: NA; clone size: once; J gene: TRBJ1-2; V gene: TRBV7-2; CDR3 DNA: TGTGCCAGCAGCCCACCGGGACAAGGGGTGGGTTATGGCTACACCTTC; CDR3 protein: CASSPPGQGVGYGYTF
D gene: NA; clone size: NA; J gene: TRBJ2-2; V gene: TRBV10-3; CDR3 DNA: TGTGCCATCAGGGCTACCCCTACCGGGGAGCTGTTTTTT; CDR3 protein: CAIRATPTGELFF
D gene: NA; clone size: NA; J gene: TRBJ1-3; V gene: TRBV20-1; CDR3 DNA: TGCAGTGCTAGAGAGGGCCGAACTGGAAACACCATATATTTT; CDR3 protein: CSAREGRTGNTIYF
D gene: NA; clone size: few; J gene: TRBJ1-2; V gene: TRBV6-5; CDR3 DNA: TGTGCCAGCAGTTACACCCAGGGGTACGCCTATGGCTACACCTTC; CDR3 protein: CASSYTQGYAYGYTF
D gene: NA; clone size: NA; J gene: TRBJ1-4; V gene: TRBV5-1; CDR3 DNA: TGCGCCAGCAGCTTGCTGGATTCCGGTGAAAAACTGTTTTTT; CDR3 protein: CASSLLDSGEKLFF
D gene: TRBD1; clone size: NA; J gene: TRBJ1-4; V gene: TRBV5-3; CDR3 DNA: TGTGCCAGCACCTCTTCCGGGACAGCTAATGAAAAACTGTTTTTT; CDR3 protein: CASTSSGTANEKLFF
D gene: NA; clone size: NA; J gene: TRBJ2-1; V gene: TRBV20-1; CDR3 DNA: TGCAGTGCTAGAGAGGCGGGATTCCCCAACAATGAGCAGTTCTTC; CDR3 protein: CSAREAGFPNNEQFF
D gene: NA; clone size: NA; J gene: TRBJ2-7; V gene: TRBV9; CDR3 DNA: TGTGCCAGCAGTCCACTGGGACGGAACTCCTACGAGCAGTACTTC; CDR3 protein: CASSPLGRNSYEQYF
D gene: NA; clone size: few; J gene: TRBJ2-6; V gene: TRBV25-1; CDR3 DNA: TGTGCCAGCAGTGGGCACTCTGGGGCCAACGTCCTGACTTTC; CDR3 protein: CASSGHSGANVLTF
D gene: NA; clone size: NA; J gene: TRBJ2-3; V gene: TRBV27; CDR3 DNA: TGTGCCAGCAGTCTAGGCTGGGCAGATACGCAGTATTTT; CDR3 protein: CASSLGWADTQYF
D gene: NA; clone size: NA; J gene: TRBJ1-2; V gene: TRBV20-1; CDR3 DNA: TGCAGTGCTAGTAATTACAGGGCCCAGCACTATGGCTACACCTTC; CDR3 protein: CSASNYRAQHYGYTF
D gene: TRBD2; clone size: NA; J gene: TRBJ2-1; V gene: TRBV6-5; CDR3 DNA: TGTGCCAGCAGTTACCCGGGACTAGCCTACAATGAGCAGTTCTTC; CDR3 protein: CASSYPGLAYNEQFF
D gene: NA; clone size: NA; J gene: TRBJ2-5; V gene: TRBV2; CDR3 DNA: TGTGCCAGCGGACGGGACTCCTTGGGGGAGACCCAGTACTTC; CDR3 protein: CASGRDSLGETQYF
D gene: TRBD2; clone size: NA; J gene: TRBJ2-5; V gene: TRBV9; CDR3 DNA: TGTGCCAACACCTCCGGGACTAGCGGGAGGGCTGAGCAGTACTTC; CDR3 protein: CANTSGTSGRAEQYF
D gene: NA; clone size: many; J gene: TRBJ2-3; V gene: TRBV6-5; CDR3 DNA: TGTGCCAGCAGTTACGGGGGAAGCACAGATACGCAGTATTTT; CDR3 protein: CASSYGGSTDTQYF
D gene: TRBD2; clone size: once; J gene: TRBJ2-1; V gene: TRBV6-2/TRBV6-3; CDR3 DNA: TGTGCCAGCAGTTATCCGGGAGGAATCTATGAGCAGTTCTTC; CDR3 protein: CASSYPGGIYEQFF
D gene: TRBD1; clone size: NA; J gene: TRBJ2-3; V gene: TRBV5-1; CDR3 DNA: TGCGCCAGCCTGCGGACAGGGGGCAATGGAGATACGCAGTATTTT; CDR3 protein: CASLRTGGNGDTQYF
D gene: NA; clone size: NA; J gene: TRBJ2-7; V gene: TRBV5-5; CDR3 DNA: TGTGCCAGCAGCTTGGTGGGGGGACGCAGCTCCTACGAGCAGTACTTC; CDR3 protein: CASSLVGGRSSYEQYF
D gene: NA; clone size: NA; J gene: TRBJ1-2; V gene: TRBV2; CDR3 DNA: TGTGCCAGCAGTGATCGGGCACGGCGAATTGACTATGGCTACACCTTC; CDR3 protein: CASSDRARRIDYGYTF
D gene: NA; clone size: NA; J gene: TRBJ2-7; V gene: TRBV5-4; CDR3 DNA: TGTGCCAGCAGCCGAGACCGAGAGCAGTACTTC; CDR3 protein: CASSRDREQYF
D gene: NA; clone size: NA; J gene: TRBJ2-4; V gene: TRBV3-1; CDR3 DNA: TGTGCCAGCCAGCCAGGCGGACAGCAGAGGTTGGGCAAAAACATTCAGTACTTC; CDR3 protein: CASQPGGQQRLGKNIQYF
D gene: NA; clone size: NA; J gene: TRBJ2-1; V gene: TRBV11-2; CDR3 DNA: TGTGCCAGCAGCCACCTCGGAAGCGGGTGGGAGAACAATGAGCAGTTCTTC; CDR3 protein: CASSHLGSGWENNEQFF
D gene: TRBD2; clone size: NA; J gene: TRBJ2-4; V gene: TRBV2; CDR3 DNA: TGTGCCAGCAGTAAGGGACTAGCGACCCCGAGGGAGCAGTACTTC; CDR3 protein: CASSKGLATPREQYF
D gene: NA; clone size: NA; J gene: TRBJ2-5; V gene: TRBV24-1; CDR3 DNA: TGTGCCACCAGTGATCCGCGGCTTAGGGCCCAGTACTTC; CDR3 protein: CATSDPRLRAQYF
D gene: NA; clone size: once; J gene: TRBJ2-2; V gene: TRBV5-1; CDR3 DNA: TGCGCCAGCAGCTTCGCGTCCCTGGAGCTGTTTTTT; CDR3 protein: CASSFASLELFF